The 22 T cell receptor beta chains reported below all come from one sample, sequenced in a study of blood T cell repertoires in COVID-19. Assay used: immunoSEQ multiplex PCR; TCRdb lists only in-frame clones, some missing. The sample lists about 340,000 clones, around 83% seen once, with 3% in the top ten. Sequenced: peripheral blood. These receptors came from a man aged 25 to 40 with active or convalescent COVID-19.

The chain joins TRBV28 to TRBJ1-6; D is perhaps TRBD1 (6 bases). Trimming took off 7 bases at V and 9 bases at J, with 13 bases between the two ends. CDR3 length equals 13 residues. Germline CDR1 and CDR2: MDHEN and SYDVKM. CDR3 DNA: TGTGCCAGCATTGGGCAGGGGATTTCACCCCTCCACTTT. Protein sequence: CASIGQGISPLHF.

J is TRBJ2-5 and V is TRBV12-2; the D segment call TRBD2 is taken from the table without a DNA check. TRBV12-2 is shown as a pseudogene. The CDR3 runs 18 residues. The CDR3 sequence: CASRSHLKRGGRKETQYF. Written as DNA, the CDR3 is TGTGCAAGTCGCTCCCACCTAAAGAGGGGGGGCCGGAAAGAGACCCAGTACTTC.

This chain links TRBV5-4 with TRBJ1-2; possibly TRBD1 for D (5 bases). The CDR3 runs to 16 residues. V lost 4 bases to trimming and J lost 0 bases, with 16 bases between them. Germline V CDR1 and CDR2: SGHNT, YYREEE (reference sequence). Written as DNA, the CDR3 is TGTGCCAGCAGCCGAAGACCCGGACACTCTAACTATGGCTACACCTTC. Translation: CASSRRPGHSNYGYTF.

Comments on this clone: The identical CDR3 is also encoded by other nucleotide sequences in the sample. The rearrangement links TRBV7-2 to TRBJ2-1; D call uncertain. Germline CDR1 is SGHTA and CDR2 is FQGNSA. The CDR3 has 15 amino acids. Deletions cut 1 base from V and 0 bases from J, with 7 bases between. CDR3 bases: TGTGCCAGCAGCTTAGGGGCAAGCTCCTACAATGAGCAGTTCTTC. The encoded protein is CASSLGASSYNEQFF.

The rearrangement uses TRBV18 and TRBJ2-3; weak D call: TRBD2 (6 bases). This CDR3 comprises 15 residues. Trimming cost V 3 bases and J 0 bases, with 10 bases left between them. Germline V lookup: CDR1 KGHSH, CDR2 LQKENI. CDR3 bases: TGTGCCAGCTCACCTCTGGGAGGTAGCACAGATACGCAGTATTTT. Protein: CASSPLGGSTDTQYF.

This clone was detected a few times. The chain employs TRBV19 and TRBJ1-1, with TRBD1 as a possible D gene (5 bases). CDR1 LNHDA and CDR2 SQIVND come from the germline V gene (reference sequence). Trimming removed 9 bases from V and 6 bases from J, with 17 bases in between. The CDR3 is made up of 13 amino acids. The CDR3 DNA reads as TGTGCCAGCGGTTGGAGGGGATCGGCTGAAGCTTTCTTT. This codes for CASGWRGSAEAFF.

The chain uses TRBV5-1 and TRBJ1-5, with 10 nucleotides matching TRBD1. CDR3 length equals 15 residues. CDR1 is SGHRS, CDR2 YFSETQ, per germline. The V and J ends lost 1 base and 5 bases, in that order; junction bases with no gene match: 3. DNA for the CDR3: TGCGCCAGCAGCTTGTCCGGGACAGGGGATCAGCCCCAGCATTTT. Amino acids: CASSLSGTGDQPQHF.

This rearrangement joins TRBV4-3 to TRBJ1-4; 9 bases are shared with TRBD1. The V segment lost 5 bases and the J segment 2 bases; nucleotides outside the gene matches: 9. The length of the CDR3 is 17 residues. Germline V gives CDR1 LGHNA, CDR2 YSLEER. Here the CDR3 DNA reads TGCGCCAGCAGCGGACACAGGGGGCGAGGGACTAATGAAAAACTGTTTTTT. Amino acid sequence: CASSGHRGRGTNEKLFF.

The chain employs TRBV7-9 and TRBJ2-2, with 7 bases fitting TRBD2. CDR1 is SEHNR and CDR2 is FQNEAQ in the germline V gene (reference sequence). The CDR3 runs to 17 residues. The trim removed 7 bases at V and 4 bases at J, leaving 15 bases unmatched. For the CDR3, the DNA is TGTGCCAGCACTCTAGGGGCCAGCGGGACGAGCACCGGGGAGCTGTTTTTT. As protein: CASTLGASGTSTGELFF. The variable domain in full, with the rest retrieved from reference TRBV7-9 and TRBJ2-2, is DTGVSQNPRHKITKRGQNVTFRCDPISEHNRLYWYRQTLGQGPEFLTYFQNEAQLEKSRLLSDRFSAERPKGSFSTLEIQRTEQGDSAMYLCASTLGASGTSTGELFFGEGSRLTVL.

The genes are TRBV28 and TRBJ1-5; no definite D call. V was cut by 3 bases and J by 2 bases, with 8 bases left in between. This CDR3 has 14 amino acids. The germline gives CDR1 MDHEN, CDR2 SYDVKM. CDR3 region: CASSFSPGNQPQHF. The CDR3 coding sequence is TGTGCCAGCAGTTTTAGTCCGGGCAATCAGCCCCAGCATTTT.

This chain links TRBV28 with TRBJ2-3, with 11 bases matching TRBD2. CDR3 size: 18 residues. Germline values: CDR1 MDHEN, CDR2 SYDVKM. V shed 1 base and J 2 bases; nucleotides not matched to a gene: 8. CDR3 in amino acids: CASSLSRLAGPTTDTQYF. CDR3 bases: TGTGCCAGCAGTTTATCGAGACTAGCGGGGCCGACCACAGATACGCAGTATTTT.

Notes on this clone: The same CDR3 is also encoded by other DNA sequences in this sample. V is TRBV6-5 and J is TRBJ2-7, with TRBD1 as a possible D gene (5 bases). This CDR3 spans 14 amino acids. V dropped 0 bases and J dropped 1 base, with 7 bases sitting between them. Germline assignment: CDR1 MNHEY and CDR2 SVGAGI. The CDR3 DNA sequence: TGTGCCAGCAGTTACTCGGCAGGGTCCTACGAGCAGTACTTC. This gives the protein CASSYSAGSYEQYF.

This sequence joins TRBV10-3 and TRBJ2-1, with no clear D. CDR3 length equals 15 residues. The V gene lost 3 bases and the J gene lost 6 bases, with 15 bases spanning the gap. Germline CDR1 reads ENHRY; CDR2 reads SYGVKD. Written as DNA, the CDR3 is TGTGCCATCAGTGATCGTATAAATTCCGGCAATGAGCAGTTCTTC. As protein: CAISDRINSGNEQFF.

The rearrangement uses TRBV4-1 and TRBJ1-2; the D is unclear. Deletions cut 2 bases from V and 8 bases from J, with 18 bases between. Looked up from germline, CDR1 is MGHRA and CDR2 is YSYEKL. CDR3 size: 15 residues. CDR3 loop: CASSQFAPTRFGYTF. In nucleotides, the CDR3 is TGCGCCAGCAGCCAATTTGCCCCTACTAGGTTCGGCTACACCTTC.

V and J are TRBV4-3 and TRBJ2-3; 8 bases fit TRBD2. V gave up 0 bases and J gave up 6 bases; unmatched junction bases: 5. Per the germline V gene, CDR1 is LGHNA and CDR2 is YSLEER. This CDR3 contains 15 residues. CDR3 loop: CASSQEWVAGDTQYF. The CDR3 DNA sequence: TGCGCCAGCAGCCAAGAGTGGGTAGCGGGGGATACGCAGTATTTT.

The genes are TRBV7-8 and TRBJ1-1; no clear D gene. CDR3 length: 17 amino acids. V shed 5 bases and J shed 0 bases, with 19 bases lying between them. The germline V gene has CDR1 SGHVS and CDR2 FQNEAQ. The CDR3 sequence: CASSPRELKHLNTEAFF. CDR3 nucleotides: TGTGCCAGCAGCCCGAGGGAACTAAAACACCTGAACACTGAAGCTTTCTTT. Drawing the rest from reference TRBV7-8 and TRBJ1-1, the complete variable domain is GAGVSQSPRYKVAKRGQDVALRCDPISGHVSLFWYQQALGQGPEFLTYFQNEAQLDKSGLPSDRFFAERPEGSVSTLKIQRTQQEDSAVYLCASSPRELKHLNTEAFFGQGTRLTVV.

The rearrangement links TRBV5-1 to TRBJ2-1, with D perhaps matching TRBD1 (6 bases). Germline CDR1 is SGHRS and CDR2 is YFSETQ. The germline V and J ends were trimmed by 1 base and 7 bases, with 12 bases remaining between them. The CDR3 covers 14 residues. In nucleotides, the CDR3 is TGCGCCAGCAGCTTGAACCAGGGGAAAAATGAGCAGTTCTTC. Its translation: CASSLNQGKNEQFF.

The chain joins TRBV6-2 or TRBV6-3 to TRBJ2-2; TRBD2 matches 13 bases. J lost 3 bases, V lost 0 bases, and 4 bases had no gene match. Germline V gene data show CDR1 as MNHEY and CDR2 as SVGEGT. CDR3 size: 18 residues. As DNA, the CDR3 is TGTGCCAGCAGTTACTCGAGGACTAGCGGGAGCTACACCGGGGAGCTGTTTTTT. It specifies CASSYSRTSGSYTGELFF.

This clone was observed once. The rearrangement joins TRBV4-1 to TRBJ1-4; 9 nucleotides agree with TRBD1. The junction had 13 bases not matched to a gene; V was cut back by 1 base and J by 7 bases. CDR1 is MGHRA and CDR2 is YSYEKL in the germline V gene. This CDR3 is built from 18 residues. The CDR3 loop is CASSQVEQGADSGEKLFF. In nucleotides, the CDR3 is TGCGCCAGCAGCCAAGTCGAACAGGGGGCGGACTCGGGTGAAAAACTGTTTTTT.

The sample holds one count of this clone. The DNA for the CDR3 is TGCGCCAGCAGCTTAAGTCCCGCGAGCTCCTACGAGCAGTACTTC. It yields the protein CASSLSPASSYEQYF. V usage is TRBV5-1 and J usage is TRBJ2-7; D is uncertain. The CDR3 spans 15 residues. The V end was cut by 2 bases, the J end by 0 bases, with 12 bases between. Germline V gene sequence: CDR1 SGHRS, CDR2 YFSETQ.

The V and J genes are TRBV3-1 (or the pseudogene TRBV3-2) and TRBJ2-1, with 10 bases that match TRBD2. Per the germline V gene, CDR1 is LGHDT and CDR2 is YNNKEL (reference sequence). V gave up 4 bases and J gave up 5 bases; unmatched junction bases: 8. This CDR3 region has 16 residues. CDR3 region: CASSPASGSTHNEQFF. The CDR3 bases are TGTGCCAGCAGCCCGGCTAGCGGGAGTACCCACAATGAGCAGTTCTTC.

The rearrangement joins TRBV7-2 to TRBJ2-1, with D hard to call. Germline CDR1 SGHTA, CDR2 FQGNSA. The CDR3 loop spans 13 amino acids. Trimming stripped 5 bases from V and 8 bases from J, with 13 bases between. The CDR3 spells CASSHAGRDEQFF. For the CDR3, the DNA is TGTGCCAGCAGCCACGCCGGCCGGGATGAGCAGTTCTTC.